This TCR beta chain was profiled in a study of Ad26.COV2.S vaccination and SARS-CoV-2 variants. Overall study context: Ad26.COV2.S shots went into the muscle once or twice, 56 days apart. General study points: Spike-specific TCR breadth was greater in vaccine than placebo recipients. A substantial breadth of spike-specific CD8+ and CD4+ T cell responses after vaccination has been reported.

This clone was observed a handful of times. The antigen is not known. Treatment described: some 20 received Ad26.COV2.S at low or high dose, single or two shots; several received placebo; per-sample allocation not given. Day 63 after the first vaccine or placebo injection was the time point for sampling. This vaccine is an Ad26 vector that expresses the Wuhan-strain SARS-CoV-2 spike. Sequenced by immunoSEQ multiplex PCR; TCRdb stores in-frame clones only, minus some. The repertoire holds over 300,000 clones, 83% seen once, with 7.4% in the top ten. J lost 8 bases, V lost 4 bases, and 6 bases had no gene match. The CDR3 has 15 residues. CDR1 LGHNA and CDR2 YNFKEQ come from the germline V gene.

This TCR was sampled from a person between 18 and 65 years old who received the Ad26.COV2.S COVID-19 vaccine or a placebo. This specimen consisted of peripheral blood, obtained in a trial of Ad26.COV2.S vaccine versus placebo. The chain couples TRBV4-2 to TRBJ1-6; 9 bases map to TRBD1. The CDR3 region has the DNA TGTGCCAGCAGCCCCACACAGGGGGCAGATTCACCCCTCCACTTT. Protein sequence: CASSPTQGADSPLHF.